This T cell receptor beta chain was sequenced during a study of T cell responses to AZD1222 COVID-19 vaccine (dated by TCRdb to about 2021). In the study overall: AZD1222 recipients given second doses at about 4 weeks or at about 12 weeks were pooled, since spike-specific TCR depth and breadth were not found to differ between the two schedules. TCR sequencing covered 233 trial participants: about 210 given two doses of AZD1222 and 26 given two doses of MenACWY control vaccine. Trial participants were enrolled by age into subgroups of 18-55, 56-69 and 70-plus years, and about 150, 27 and 61 TCR-sequenced participants, respectively, were included in these subgroups. The study at large found these results: Epitopes outside the regions mutated in the B.1.351 and B.1.1.7 variants were reportedly recognized by nearly half of the unique spike-specific TCRs. Because no day 14 peak-response samples were available, repertoires were characterized only after the peak T cell response. Most participants were white British and females outnumbered males, and the authors suggested that clonal diversity may have been underestimated. The vaccine-associated CD4 TCRs covered the entire spike protein, and the dominant responses fell in regions 160-218 and 743-854. Conclusions about previously exposed vaccinees were limited because only six AZD1222 recipients were SARS-CoV-2 seropositive at baseline. Spike-specific TCR breadth and depth rose significantly after two AZD1222 doses compared with day 0 and with MenACWY recipients. In the small 56-69-year group, the increase in depth fell short of significance, most likely because of low power.

The label giving this sample's time point can be read as: baseline before first vaccination. Samples from vaccinated people were obtained from the UK trials COV001 and COV002, which included a single-blind randomized controlled phase 2/3 trial of AZD1222 (ChAdOx1 nCoV-19) in healthy adults. For TCRbeta chain sequencing, PBMC samples were collected from trial participants at day 0 and at day 28 after the second dose. As to this clone: It has no known antigen specificity. Base-call qualities are not available, and no considerably larger clone is one nucleotide away.

The CDR3 regions of human TCRbeta chains were analyzed by immunosequencing. As for the original processing: Repertoire TCRs were matched against a reference library of SARS-CoV-2-specific TCRs generated with the MIRA antigen-specificity platform. Breadth was defined as the fraction of unique TCRs that were SARS-CoV-2-associated. Depth was defined as the fraction of total T cells that were SARS-CoV-2-associated. Using the MIRA data, each spike-specific TCR was mapped to the spike region that the TCR reacts to and placed in a CD4 or CD8 class. Log10-transformed breadth and depth values were compared by one-way ANOVA with Sidak's multiple comparisons tests. TCRdb stores this immuneACCESS table with in-frame sequences only. Part of the clones is absent; in the studies checked, under half of the shortfall reflects unresolved V genes, and no reason is known for the rest. V, J and clone size were drawn from that table, and D and trimming were deduced from the DNA. Here the sample has some 130,000 clones; about 90% occur a single time. About 5.9% of the sample rests with the top ten.

This clonotype originated in an adult in good health. Sequencing was performed on peripheral blood, taken on day 0 of AZD1222 vaccination.

CDR3 protein: CASSVGATGLSEAFF. The bases read TGTGCCAGCAGCGTTGGGGCCACAGGACTATCGGAAGCTTTCTTT. Rearrangement joined TRBV9 to TRBJ1-1; a weak D assignment points to TRBD1 (5 bases agree). Trimming removed 2 bases from V and 8 bases from J, leaving 19 bases between the germline ends. Measured from the cysteine to the phenylalanine, the CDR3 is 15 residues long. Only the CDR3 region is kept as DNA, spanning 45 bases read in frame from base 1. Looking up the germline V gene yields CDR1 SGDLS and CDR2 YYNGEE. The full variable domain, with segments outside the CDR3 supplied by the reference TRBV9 and TRBJ1-1 proteins, appears as DSGVTQTPKHLITATGQRVTLRCSPRSGDLSVYWYQQSLDQGLQFLIQYYNGEERAKGNILERFSAQQFPDLHSELNLSSLELGDSALYFCASSVGATGLSEAFFGQGTRLTVV.